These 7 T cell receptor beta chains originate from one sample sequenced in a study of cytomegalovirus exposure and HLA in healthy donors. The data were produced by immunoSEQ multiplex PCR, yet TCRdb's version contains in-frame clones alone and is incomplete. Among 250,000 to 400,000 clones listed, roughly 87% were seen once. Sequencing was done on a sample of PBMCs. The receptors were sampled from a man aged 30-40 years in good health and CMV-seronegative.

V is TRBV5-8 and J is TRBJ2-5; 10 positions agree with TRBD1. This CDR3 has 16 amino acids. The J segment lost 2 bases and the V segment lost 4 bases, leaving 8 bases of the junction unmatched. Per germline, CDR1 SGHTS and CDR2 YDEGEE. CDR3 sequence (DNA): TGTGCCAGCAGCCCGGGACAGGGGAGGAAGCAAGAGACCCAGTACTTC. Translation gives CASSPGQGRKQETQYF. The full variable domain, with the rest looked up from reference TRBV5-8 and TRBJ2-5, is EAGVTQSPTHLIKTRGQQATLRCSPISGHTSVYWYQQALGLGLQFLLWYDEGEERNRGNFPPRFSGRQFPNYSSELNVNALELEDSALYLCASSPGQGRKQETQYFGPGTRLLVL.

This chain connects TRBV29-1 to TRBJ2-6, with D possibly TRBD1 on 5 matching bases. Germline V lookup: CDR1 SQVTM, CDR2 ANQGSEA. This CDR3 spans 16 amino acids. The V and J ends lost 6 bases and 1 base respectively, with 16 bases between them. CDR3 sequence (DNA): TGCAGCGTCCTAGGGGTTCCGAGTTCTGGGGCCAACGTCCTGACTTTC. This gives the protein CSVLGVPSSGANVLTF.

Written as DNA, the CDR3 is TGTGCTAGTGGGGACAGCTCCTACAATGAGCAGTTCTTC. Amino acids: CASGDSSYNEQFF. This chain links TRBV12-5 with TRBJ2-1; possibly TRBD1 for D (6 bases). The ends were cut back, 6 bases at V and 0 bases at J, with 6 bases in the middle. Germline V gene data show CDR1 as LGHNT and CDR2 as FRNRAP. The CDR3 is made up of 13 amino acids.

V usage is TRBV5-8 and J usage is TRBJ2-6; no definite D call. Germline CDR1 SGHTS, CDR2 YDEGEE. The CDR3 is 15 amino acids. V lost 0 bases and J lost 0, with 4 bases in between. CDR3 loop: CASSLERSGANVLTF. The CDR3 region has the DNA TGTGCCAGCAGCTTGGAGCGCTCTGGGGCCAACGTCCTGACTTTC.

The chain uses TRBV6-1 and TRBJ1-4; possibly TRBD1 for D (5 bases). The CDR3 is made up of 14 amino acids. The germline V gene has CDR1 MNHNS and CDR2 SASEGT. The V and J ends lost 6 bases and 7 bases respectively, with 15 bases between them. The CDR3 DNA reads TGTGCCAGCAGCATCCCACGGGGGGTTGAAAAACTGTTTTTT. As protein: CASSIPRGVEKLFF.

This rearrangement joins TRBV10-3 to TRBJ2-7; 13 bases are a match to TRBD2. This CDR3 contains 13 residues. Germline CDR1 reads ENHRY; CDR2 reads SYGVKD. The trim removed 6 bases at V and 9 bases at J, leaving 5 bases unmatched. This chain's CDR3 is CAIRPTSGGTQYF. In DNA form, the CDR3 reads TGTGCCATCAGACCGACTAGCGGGGGGACGCAGTACTTC.

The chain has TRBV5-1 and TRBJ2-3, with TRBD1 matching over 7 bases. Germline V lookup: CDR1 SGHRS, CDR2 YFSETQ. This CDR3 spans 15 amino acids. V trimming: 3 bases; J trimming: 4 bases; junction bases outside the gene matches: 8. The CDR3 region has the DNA TGCGCCAGCAGCTCTATTGACAGGGATGCAGATACGCAGTATTTT. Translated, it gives CASSSIDRDADTQYF.